The 23 T cell receptor beta chains presented below share a single source sample, sequenced in a study of T cells in Graves' hyperthyroidism and ophthalmopathy (dated by TCRdb to the late 2010s). Receptor libraries were prepared by multiplex PCR. The sequencer listed for this sample is Illumina HiSeq 2000. The TCR beta CDR3 regions were amplified from the RNA transcripts. For the first round of RT-PCR on the TCR CDR3, the HTBI primer set was used together with the Qiagen OneStep RT-PCR kit. Using fastp at Q25 and MiXCR, TCRdb reprocessed the public reads and kept productive beta chains. Here each entry gathers all rows of one CDR3 protein and keeps the most common genes and DNA. The table for this sample lists nearly 750,000 distinct CDR3 sequences; roughly a third of them were counted only once. The ten top clones hold 30% to 40% of the sample. The sample was blood. Every receptor here comes from a middle-aged woman with Graves' hyperthyroidism.

The V and J genes are TRBV20-1 and TRBJ1-5; D is unresolved. V lost 0 bases, J lost 1 base, and 13 bases lay in between. Germline V gene sequence: CDR1 DFQATT, CDR2 SNEGSKA (reference sequence). The CDR3 covers 16 residues. Written as DNA, the CDR3 is TGCAGTGCTAGAGATGGGAGGCGAGTAAGCAATCAGCCCCAGCATTTT. Encoded protein: CSARDGRRVSNQPQHF.

This clonotype occurred many times. The chain recombines TRBV7-2 with TRBJ2-7; 14 bases match TRBD2. Germline assignment: CDR1 SGHTA and CDR2 FQGNSA. V shed 1 base, J shed 1 base, and the junction held 0 bases outside the gene matches. The CDR3 covers 16 residues. The CDR3 spells CASSLGLAGGSYEQYF. The DNA of the CDR3 is TGTGCCAGCAGCTTAGGACTAGCGGGAGGGTCCTACGAGCAGTACTTC.

CDR3 bases: TGTGCCAGCAGCTACCGGGACGATGAAAAACTGTTTTTT. Amino acid sequence: CASSYRDDEKLFF. The rearrangement uses TRBV7-9 and TRBJ1-4; TRBD1 is a possible D gene (5 bases). This CDR3 region has 13 residues. Trimming pared 4 bases from V and 6 bases from J, leaving 9 bases between. CDR1 is SEHNR and CDR2 is FQNEAQ in the germline V gene (reference sequence). Based on the CDR3 plus reference TRBV7-9 and TRBJ1-4, the full variable domain is DTGVSQNPRHKITKRGQNVTFRCDPISEHNRLYWYRQTLGQGPEFLTYFQNEAQLEKSRLLSDRFSAERPKGSFSTLEIQRTEQGDSAMYLCASSYRDDEKLFFGSGTQLSVL.

In this sample, this clonotype turned up many times. The chain is built from TRBV20-1 and TRBJ1-5; D is unresolved. This CDR3 is 13 amino acids long. Trimming took off 3 bases at V and 2 bases at J, with 8 bases between the two ends. Germline lookup yields CDR1 DFQATT and CDR2 SNEGSKA (reference sequence). The CDR3 loop reads CSAREGGNQPQHF. The CDR3 bases are TGCAGTGCTAGGGAGGGAGGCAATCAGCCCCAGCATTTT.

V and J are TRBV12-3 or TRBV12-4 and TRBJ1-5, with D maybe TRBD1 (6 bases). Trimming left V 6 bases short and J 5 bases short, with 8 bases between. The CDR3 has 12 residues. CDR3 coding DNA: TGTGCCAGCAGGGCAGGGGATCAGCCCCAGCATTTT. It is translated as CASRAGDQPQHF.

This clonotype appeared many times. CDR3 protein: CASSPEVGTPGETQYF. The CDR3, as DNA: TGTGCCAGCAGCCCCGAGGTCGGGACGCCAGGAGAGACCCAGTACTTC. The chain has TRBV7-2 and TRBJ2-5; TRBD1 or TRBD2 may be the D gene (5 bases each). The CDR3 runs 16 residues. The V and J ends lost 5 bases and 4 bases respectively, with 20 bases between them. CDR1 and CDR2 from the germline V gene are SGHTA and FQGNSA.

With respect to this clonotype: A much larger clone sits a single nucleotide away, making a read error possible. This sequence joins TRBV7-9 and TRBJ1-2; possible D gene TRBD1, 5 bases. The germline CDR1 and CDR2 sequences are SEHNR and FQNEAQ (reference sequence). The CDR3 runs to 13 residues. CDR3 DNA: TGTGCCAGCGCGAGAGGGGCAGGATATGGCCACACCTTC. This gives the protein CASARGAGYGHTF.

The chain employs TRBV6-2 or TRBV6-3 and TRBJ2-7; 10 positions agree with TRBD1. V trimming: 7 bases; J trimming: 3 bases; junction bases outside the gene matches: 3. Germline V gives CDR1 MNHEY, CDR2 SVGEGT. The CDR3 consists of 13 residues. The CDR3 DNA is TGTGCCAGCACCGGGACAGGGGTCTACGAGCAGTACTTC. As protein: CASTGTGVYEQYF.

The chain couples TRBV6-5 to TRBJ2-7, with TRBD2 matching over 14 bases. Per germline, CDR1 MNHEY and CDR2 SVGAGI. The trim removed 0 bases at V and 4 bases at J, leaving 5 bases unmatched. The CDR3 is 17 residues long. The CDR3 bases are TGTGCCAGCAGTTACTCCGGGACTAGCGGGAGCCATTACGAGCAGTACTTC. The encoded protein is CASSYSGTSGSHYEQYF.

This clonotype was seen many times. The chain combines TRBV9 with TRBJ1-6, with D perhaps matching TRBD1 (5 bases). The CDR3 has 17 residues. Per germline, CDR1 SGDLS and CDR2 YYNGEE. The V end was cut by 4 bases, the J end by 6 bases, with 20 bases between. CDR3 protein: CASSPHWGRGTNSPLHF. The CDR3 DNA follows: TGTGCCAGCAGCCCCCACTGGGGTCGTGGGACTAATTCACCCCTCCACTTT.

This clonotype was detected a few times. One junction end does not reproduce the germline sequence, and a read error may be involved. The chain uses TRBV24-1 and TRBJ2-5; 10 bases align to TRBD1. The CDR3 is 16 residues long. Germline loops: CDR1 KGHDR, CDR2 SFDVKD. CDR3 bases: TGTGCCAGCAGTTCCCGACAGGGGGCGTACCAAGAGACCCAGTACTTC. Amino acid sequence: CASSSRQGAYQETQYF.

The chain is built from TRBV7-2 and TRBJ1-2; D remains ambiguous. The length of the CDR3 is 16 residues. The germline V and J ends were trimmed by 4 bases and 5 bases, with 20 bases remaining between them. From germline, CDR1 is SGHTA and CDR2 FQGNSA. The CDR3 coding sequence is TGTGCCAGCAGCTCGACTTATGTGCTTACGGAATATGGCTACACCTTC. It encodes CASSSTYVLTEYGYTF. Using reference TRBV7-2 and TRBJ1-2 for the parts outside the CDR3, the full variable domain is GAGVSQSPSNKVTEKGKDVELRCDPISGHTALYWYRQSLGQGLEFLIYFQGNSAPDKSGLPSDRFSAERTGGSVSTLTIQRTQQEDSAVYLCASSSTYVLTEYGYTFGSGTRLTVV.

The V call is TRBV20-1, the J call TRBJ1-1; weak D call: TRBD1 (5 bases). The CDR3 contains 11 residues. CDR1 is DFQATT, CDR2 SNEGSKA, per germline (reference sequence). The CDR3 sequence: CSADSHTEAFF. CDR3 nucleotide sequence: TGCAGCGCCGACAGTCACACTGAAGCTTTCTTT.

The chain employs TRBV10-3 and TRBJ2-6, with D perhaps assigned TRBD1 or TRBD2 (5 bases each). The tail of the sequence fits TRBJ2-4 better, so the J call may be wrong. Germline CDR1 and CDR2: ENHRY and SYGVKD. This CDR3 comprises 14 residues. CDR3 nucleotides: TGTGCCATCGCTCCGGGGCAAGGAAGGAACATTCAGTACTTC. Its protein product is CAIAPGQGRNIQYF.

The chain couples TRBV7-2 to TRBJ1-5, with TRBD1 matching 11 bases. J was trimmed by 6 bases and V by 4 bases; bases with no gene match: 5. The CDR3 sequence is 15 residues long. The V gene's germline CDR1 is SGHTA and CDR2 FQGNSA. CDR3 amino acids: CASSYRGQGVQPQHF. DNA for the CDR3: TGTGCCAGCAGCTACCGGGGACAGGGGGTTCAGCCCCAGCATTTT.

This clonotype was seen only a few times. This chain joins TRBV12-3 or TRBV12-4 and TRBJ1-4; the D gene is possibly TRBD1 (5 bases). V lost 5 bases to trimming and J lost 4 bases, with 14 bases between them. This CDR3 region has 15 residues. The CDR3: CASSINRDGNEKLFF. The DNA of the CDR3 is TGTGCCAGCAGTATCAACCGGGACGGTAATGAAAAACTGTTTTTT.

V and J are TRBV2 and TRBJ2-3; D unclear. V was pared by 5 bases and J by 3 bases, with 15 bases between. CDR1 and CDR2 (germline): SNHLY, FYNNEI. The CDR3 consists of 15 residues. The CDR3 region is CASSKQSAGTDTQYF. The CDR3, as DNA: TGTGCCAGCAGTAAACAGAGCGCCGGGACAGATACGCAGTATTTT.

This rearrangement joins TRBV15 to TRBJ1-2, with a tentative D call TRBD1 (5 bases). Germline CDR1 LNHNV, CDR2 YYDKDF (reference sequence). Trimming stripped 3 bases from V and 14 bases from J, with 22 bases between. CDR3 size: 14 residues. The CDR3 bases are TGTGCCACCAGCAGTAAGGGACTCTATGGCCTCCATACCTTC. Its protein is CATSSKGLYGLHTF.

The J gene is TRBJ1-2, the V gene TRBV11-2; possibly TRBD1 for D (6 bases). The germline V gene encodes CDR1 SGHAT and CDR2 FQNNGV. Trimming took 1 base from V and 5 from J, leaving 14 bases between them. The CDR3 has 15 residues. The CDR3 sequence: CASSLVEGGGYGYTF. CDR3 bases: TGTGCCAGCAGCTTAGTAGAGGGGGGGGGTTATGGCTACACCTTC.

This clonotype has only a few counts. The chain joins TRBV20-1 to TRBJ2-7; D tentatively reads TRBD1 or TRBD2 (5 bases each). The CDR3 sequence is 16 residues long. The germline V gene has CDR1 DFQATT and CDR2 SNEGSKA (reference sequence). V lost 3 bases to trimming and J lost 2 bases, with 20 bases between them. The CDR3 sequence is CSASTLTFGTPYEQYF. In DNA form, the CDR3 reads TGCAGTGCTAGTACCCTGACTTTTGGGACCCCCTACGAGCAGTACTTC.

This clonotype was found once. The chain carries TRBV19 and TRBJ1-5; a possible D gene is TRBD1 (5 bases). The germline V gene encodes CDR1 LNHDA and CDR2 SQIVND (reference sequence). The ends were cut back, 7 bases at V and 6 bases at J, with 13 bases in the middle. This CDR3 region has 13 residues. The chain's CDR3 is CASNGGSGQPQHF. CDR3 bases: TGTGCCAGTAATGGGGGGAGCGGTCAGCCCCAGCATTTT.

The V gene is TRBV29-1, the J gene TRBJ2-7; TRBD1 might be the D (5 bases). This CDR3 is built from 15 residues. Trimming took 6 bases from V and 4 from J, leaving 22 bases between them. Germline V gene data show CDR1 as SQVTM and CDR2 as ANQGSEA. The CDR3 here is CSVLDTGVLGYEQYF. CDR3 sequence (DNA): TGCAGCGTCCTGGACACCGGCGTCCTGGGATACGAGCAGTACTTC.

J is TRBJ1-4 and V is TRBV10-3, with D uncertain. The CDR3 spans 11 residues. Trimming pared 5 bases from V and 5 bases from J, leaving 3 bases between. The germline gives CDR1 ENHRY, CDR2 SYGVKD. CDR3 in amino acids: CAISSNEKLFF. CDR3 in DNA: TGTGCCATCAGTTCGAATGAAAAACTGTTTTTT.